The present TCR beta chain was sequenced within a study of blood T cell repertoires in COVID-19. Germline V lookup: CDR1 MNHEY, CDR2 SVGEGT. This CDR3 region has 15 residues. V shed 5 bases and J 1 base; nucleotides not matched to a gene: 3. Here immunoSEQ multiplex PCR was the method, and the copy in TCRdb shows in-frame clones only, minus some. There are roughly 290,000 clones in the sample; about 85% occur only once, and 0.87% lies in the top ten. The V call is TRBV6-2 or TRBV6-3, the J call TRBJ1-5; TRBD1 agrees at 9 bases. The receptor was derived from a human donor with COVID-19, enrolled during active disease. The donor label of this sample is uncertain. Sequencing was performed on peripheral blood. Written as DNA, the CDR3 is TGTGCCAGCAGTCAGACAGGGGGAAGCAATCAGCCCCAGCATTTT. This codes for CASSQTGGSNQPQHF.